Detailed here is one TCR beta chain. Its target is not known. The data originate from a study of cytomegalovirus exposure and HLA in healthy donors. About the research overall: From HLA-typed donors, an early data release held some 80 million unique TCRs. Notes on the study in general: In a later analysis, at a false discovery rate of 0.05, under 20,000 TCR beta sequences matched HLA alleles. Earlier analysis looked at TCR beta V segments, and most were productive about 90% or about 30% of the time.

The CDR3 consists of 17 residues. Germline CDR1 reads SNHLY; CDR2 reads FYNNEI. Trimming at V came to 7 bases and at J to 8 bases, leaving 15 bases not matched to a gene. In the PCR, 60 Vbeta and 13 Jbeta primers were used. The assay was immunoSEQ multiplex PCR, and TCRdb's table has in-frame clones only and misses some. In all, the sample yields about 65,000 clones. The clonotype comes from a boy aged 10-17 years in good health and CMV-seronegative. This sequence joins TRBV2 and TRBJ2-1; 12 bases fit TRBD2. The sequenced material came from PBMCs. The CDR3, as DNA: TGTGCCAGCACTTCGGGCGCTAGCGGGAGGGCCTCGGATGAGCAGTTCTTC. This translates into CASTSGASGRASDEQFF.